A selection of T cell receptor beta chains follows, all from one sample in a study of blood T cell repertoires in COVID-19. Profiled with immunoSEQ multiplex PCR; TCRdb holds only in-frame clones, not every one. The repertoire holds hundreds of thousands of clones, with over 65% as singletons. Sequences were obtained from peripheral blood. All receptors derive from a woman of 80 years or more with acute or convalescent COVID-19. Each CDR3 is given with its conserved first and last residue. A D gene is named only where the DNA matches it firmly. Size is stated for part of the rows, as once, few or many counts, or as a class when the clone is expanded.

size: NA
D: NA
J: TRBJ2-3
V: TRBV25-1
length: 14
DNA: TGTGCCAGCAGTGTACGCGGGGCCACAGATACGCAGTATTTT
CDR3: CASSVRGATDTQYF

size: NA
D: NA
J: TRBJ2-3
V: TRBV5-1
length: 16
DNA: TGCGCCAGCAGCTTGGCACAGACGTTTGATTCAGATACGCAGTATTTT
CDR3: CASSLAQTFDSDTQYF

size: few
D: TRBD1
J: TRBJ1-5
V: TRBV5-7
length: 18
DNA: TGTGCCAGCAGCTTAACCGGGACAGTGGCTAATAGCAATCAGCCCCAGCATTTT
CDR3: CASSLTGTVANSNQPQHF

size: NA
D: TRBD1
J: TRBJ2-1
V: TRBV27
length: 14
DNA: TGTGCCACCGAAGACAGGGGACTGTACAATGAGCAGTTCTTC
CDR3: CATEDRGLYNEQFF

size: NA
D: NA
J: TRBJ2-3
V: TRBV4-1
length: 12
DNA: TGCGCCAGCAGCCTGAGGGAAGATACGCAGTATTTT
CDR3: CASSLREDTQYF

size: NA
D: TRBD1
J: TRBJ1-6
V: TRBV3-1/TRBV3-2
length: 16
DNA: TGTGCCAGCAGCCAACCGATGACAGGGCCAAATTCACCCCTCCACTTT
CDR3: CASSQPMTGPNSPLHF

size: NA
D: TRBD2
J: TRBJ2-3
V: TRBV12-3/TRBV12-4
length: 13
DNA: TGTGCCAGCAGTCTCGGGGGGGTGGATACGCAGTATTTT
CDR3: CASSLGGVDTQYF

size: NA
D: TRBD1
J: TRBJ1-4
V: TRBV29-1
length: 13
DNA: TGCAGCACCAGGACAGGAGAGGGGGAAAAACTGTTTTTT
CDR3: CSTRTGEGEKLFF

size: NA
D: TRBD2
J: TRBJ2-1
V: TRBV18
length: 17
DNA: TGTGCCAGCTCACCAAGTATACTAGCGGGATCGGGGGGTGAGCAGTTCTTC
CDR3: CASSPSILAGSGGEQFF

size: NA
D: NA
J: TRBJ1-5
V: TRBV19
length: 15
DNA: TGTGCCAGTAGTATTGAGGGGGGGGTTTATCAGCCCCAGCATTTT
CDR3: CASSIEGGVYQPQHF

size: NA
D: NA
J: TRBJ1-1
V: TRBV11-1
length: 14
DNA: TGTGCCAGCAGCTACCCGGGGGGCCGGACTGAAGCTTTCTTT
CDR3: CASSYPGGRTEAFF

size: NA
D: NA
J: TRBJ2-7
V: TRBV6-2/TRBV6-3
length: 18
DNA: TGTGCCAGCAGTTTCGTAGAGATGTGGCCCGACATCTCCTACGAGCAGTACTTC
CDR3: CASSFVEMWPDISYEQYF

size: NA
D: NA
J: TRBJ2-1
V: TRBV6-7
length: 13
DNA: TGTGCCAGCAGTTACTCGACAGTTCATGAGCAGTTCTTC
CDR3: CASSYSTVHEQFF

size: NA
D: NA
J: TRBJ1-2
V: TRBV6-5
length: 12
DNA: TGTGCCAGCACACCAGGGTGGGGTGGCTACACCTTC
CDR3: CASTPGWGGYTF

size: NA
D: TRBD1
J: TRBJ1-6
V: TRBV6-2/TRBV6-3
length: 15
DNA: TGTGCCAGCACCCCGGGGGGACAGGGGAATTCACCCCTCCACTTT
CDR3: CASTPGGQGNSPLHF

size: NA
D: NA
J: TRBJ2-7
V: TRBV5-5
length: 13
DNA: TGTGCCAGCAGCGGACGGGACTTATACGAGCAGTACTTC
CDR3: CASSGRDLYEQYF

size: once
D: NA
J: TRBJ2-1
V: TRBV5-4
length: 15
DNA: TGTGCCAGCAGCACACAGGGTCAGCACTACAATGAGCAGTTCTTC
CDR3: CASSTQGQHYNEQFF

size: once
D: NA
J: TRBJ1-1
V: TRBV19
length: 18
DNA: TGTGCCAGTAGTACAATAGGAGGGGCCGTATCCATGAACACTGAAGCTTTCTTT
CDR3: CASSTIGGAVSMNTEAFF

size: NA
D: NA
J: TRBJ2-3
V: TRBV19
length: 14
DNA: TGTGCCAGTAGCCTACAGGGACGGACAGATACGCAGTATTTT
CDR3: CASSLQGRTDTQYF

size: NA
D: NA
J: TRBJ2-5
V: TRBV14
length: 13
DNA: TGTGCCAGCAGCCCACGACAGGTCAAGACCCAGTACTTC
CDR3: CASSPRQVKTQYF

size: NA
D: TRBD2
J: TRBJ2-5
V: TRBV5-4
length: 17
DNA: TGTGCCAGCAGCCCCACCCCGAGCGGGGGGGCCGGAGAGACCCAGTACTTC
CDR3: CASSPTPSGGAGETQYF

size: NA
D: TRBD1
J: TRBJ2-7
V: TRBV6-1
length: 14
DNA: TGTGCCAGCAAAATTGGGGACAGGGCCTACGAGCAGTACTTC
CDR3: CASKIGDRAYEQYF

size: NA
D: NA
J: TRBJ1-2
V: TRBV20-1
length: 10
DNA: TGCAGTGCTCAGTACTATGGCTACACCTTC
CDR3: CSAQYYGYTF

size: NA
D: NA
J: TRBJ1-1
V: TRBV7-9
length: 16
DNA: TGTGCCAGCAGCCGCTACACGACACCTAGGGGTACTGAAGCTTTCTTT
CDR3: CASSRYTTPRGTEAFF

size: few
D: TRBD2
J: TRBJ2-2
V: TRBV19
length: 17
DNA: TGTGCCAGTACCCGCGGGACTAGCGGGGCGAACACCGGGGAGCTGTTTTTT
CDR3: CASTRGTSGANTGELFF

size: NA
D: TRBD2
J: TRBJ2-7
V: TRBV13
length: 15
DNA: TGTGCCAGCAGCTCCACTAGCGGGAACTCCTACGAGCAGTACTTC
CDR3: CASSSTSGNSYEQYF

size: NA
D: TRBD1
J: TRBJ1-1
V: TRBV29-1
length: 14
DNA: TGCAGCGTTGATCTTGGGACAGGGAGTAGTGAGGCTTTCTTT
CDR3: CSVDLGTGSSEAFF

size: NA
D: TRBD1
J: TRBJ2-2
V: TRBV25-1
length: 16
DNA: TGTGCCAGCAGTGAAAGGGGGACAGGGAGAACCGGGGAGCTGTTTTTT
CDR3: CASSERGTGRTGELFF

size: NA
D: NA
J: TRBJ1-2
V: TRBV7-9
length: 13
DNA: TGTGCCAGCAGCTTAGACGGGGGATTGGGCTACACCTTC
CDR3: CASSLDGGLGYTF

size: NA
D: TRBD2
J: TRBJ2-1
V: TRBV19
length: 15
DNA: TGTGCCAGTAGTCCCACTAGCGGGTCCTACAATGAGCAGTTCTTC
CDR3: CASSPTSGSYNEQFF

size: NA
D: NA
J: TRBJ1-1
V: TRBV20-1
length: 11
DNA: TGCAGTGCTAGGGGGGGGACTCGGGCTTTCTTT
CDR3: CSARGGTRAFF

size: NA
D: NA
J: TRBJ2-7
V: TRBV11-2
length: 16
DNA: TGTGCCAGCAGCTTAGGTCCAGGGGGGCTTAGTGCCGAGCAGTACTTC
CDR3: CASSLGPGGLSAEQYF

size: NA
D: NA
J: TRBJ2-7
V: TRBV18
length: 13
DNA: TGTGCCAGCTCAACAGGGAATAGCTACGAGCAGTACTTC
CDR3: CASSTGNSYEQYF

size: few
D: NA
J: TRBJ2-7
V: TRBV6-5
length: 12
DNA: TGTGCCAGCTCCCAGGTTGGCTACGAGCAGTACTTC
CDR3: CASSQVGYEQYF

size: few
D: TRBD2
J: TRBJ2-7
V: TRBV3-1/TRBV3-2
length: 15
DNA: TGTGCCAGCAGTAGGGAGGGAGGGCCCTCCTACGAGCAGTACTTC
CDR3: CASSREGGPSYEQYF

size: NA
D: TRBD1
J: TRBJ1-6
V: TRBV5-6
length: 15
DNA: TGTGCCAGCAGCCGCTTCGACAGGGGTAATTCACCCCTCCACTTT
CDR3: CASSRFDRGNSPLHF

size: few
D: TRBD2
J: TRBJ2-1
V: TRBV6-2/TRBV6-3
length: 16
DNA: TGTGCCAGCAGTTACGGCCTAGCGGGGTTGGGGTGGGAGCAGTTCTTC
CDR3: CASSYGLAGLGWEQFF

size: NA
D: NA
J: TRBJ2-2
V: TRBV19
length: 12
DNA: TGTGCCAGTAGTATGAGGGTGGGGGAGCTGTTTTTT
CDR3: CASSMRVGELFF

size: NA
D: TRBD1
J: TRBJ1-2
V: TRBV19
length: 15
DNA: TGTGCCAGTAGTATTCACGGACAGGGCGACTATGGCTACACCTTC
CDR3: CASSIHGQGDYGYTF

size: NA
D: NA
J: TRBJ2-1
V: TRBV5-1
length: 16
DNA: TGCGCCAGCAGCTTATTAGCGGTTAACTCCTACAATGAGCAGTTCTTC
CDR3: CASSLLAVNSYNEQFF

size: once
D: TRBD1
J: TRBJ1-1
V: TRBV5-1
length: 16
DNA: TGCGCCAGCAGCTTGGGTGCAGGGGGGATGAACACTGAAGCTTTCTTT
CDR3: CASSLGAGGMNTEAFF

size: few
D: NA
J: TRBJ1-2
V: TRBV19
length: 13
DNA: TGTGCCAGTAGTATCGGTACTAACTATGGCTACACCTTC
CDR3: CASSIGTNYGYTF

size: NA
D: TRBD2
J: TRBJ2-2
V: TRBV5-1
length: 16
DNA: TGCGCCAGCAGCTTACTGACTAGCGGGTCGTCCGGGGAGCTGTTTTTT
CDR3: CASSLLTSGSSGELFF

size: NA
D: TRBD1
J: TRBJ2-1
V: TRBV24-1
length: 15
DNA: TGTGCCACCAGTGATTCCCGGACAGGTGGGAATGAGCAGTTCTTC
CDR3: CATSDSRTGGNEQFF

size: NA
D: NA
J: TRBJ1-3
V: TRBV19
length: 15
DNA: TGTGCCAGTAGTCCGCGACAGGTGGCTGGAAACACCATATATTTT
CDR3: CASSPRQVAGNTIYF

size: NA
D: TRBD1
J: TRBJ1-4
V: TRBV4-3
length: 17
DNA: TGCGCCAGCAGTGTGGGACCGGGACAGTCGATCGCTGAAAAACTGTTTTTT
CDR3: CASSVGPGQSIAEKLFF

size: NA
D: NA
J: TRBJ2-3
V: TRBV7-2
length: 15
DNA: TGTGCCAGCAGCTTAGCAAGAGGAAACACAGATACGCAGTATTTT
CDR3: CASSLARGNTDTQYF

size: many
D: NA
J: TRBJ2-1
V: TRBV7-2
length: 11
DNA: TGTGCCAGCACCACATACAATGAGCAGTTCTTC
CDR3: CASTTYNEQFF